Shown below are 4 T cell receptor beta chains from a single sample sequenced in a study of blood T cell repertoires in COVID-19 (TCRdb year 2020). The library was produced with the immunoSEQ multiplex PCR assay. In TCRdb, the immuneACCESS table is reduced to in-frame sequences with V and J assigned. These tables do not hold every clone; where another copy was compared, an unresolved V gene accounts for under half, and the others remain unexplained. For this sample there are 200,000 to 300,000 clones; 86% appear just once. Approximately 2.1% of the sample belongs to the ten largest clones. Sequencing was carried out using PBMCs or T cells enriched from blood (not recorded which). Every receptor here comes from a woman in her forties or fifties who had recovered from COVID-19.

The chain links TRBV7-3 to TRBJ2-3; 11 bases line up with TRBD2. Germline loops: CDR1 SGHTA, CDR2 FQGTGA. V shed 1 base, J shed 4 bases, and the junction held 7 bases outside the gene matches. CDR3 length equals 17 residues. The CDR3: CASSLNPSTSGADTQYF. The CDR3 DNA is TGTGCCAGCAGCTTAAACCCCTCGACTAGCGGGGCAGATACGCAGTATTTT.

The V call is TRBV19, the J call TRBJ2-1; 14 bases align to TRBD2. The CDR3 has 16 amino acids. V gave up 6 bases and J gave up 9 bases; unmatched junction bases: 10. Germline CDR1 and CDR2: LNHDA and SQIVND (reference sequence). In nucleotides, the CDR3 is TGTGCCAGTAGCCGGACTAGCGGGGGGCGGGAGACTGAGCAGTTCTTC. Its translation is CASSRTSGGRETEQFF.

The chain couples TRBV5-5 to TRBJ2-7; TRBD2 matches 8 bases. The CDR3 contains 14 residues. The V and J ends lost 2 bases and 3 bases, in that order; junction bases with no gene match: 4. Germline CDR1 SGHKS, CDR2 YYEKEE (reference sequence). CDR3 nucleotides: TGTGCCAGCAGCTTCAGACTAGCGAACTACGAGCAGTACTTC. Translated: CASSFRLANYEQYF.

V gene TRBV18 combines with J gene TRBJ2-3; TRBD2 matches at 9 bases. Trimming cost V 0 bases and J 6 bases; bases outside gene matches: 4. Germline lookup yields CDR1 KGHSH and CDR2 LQKENI. The CDR3 covers 15 residues. CDR3 sequence (DNA): TGTGCCAGCTCACCACCGGGACTAGCTGCTGATACGCAGTATTTT. Protein: CASSPPGLAADTQYF.